Each of the 15 T cell receptor beta chains below was sequenced from the same sample in a study of tumor-infiltrating lymphocytes in glioblastoma multiforme (dated by TCRdb to about 2017). TCRdb lists the instrument as Illumina HiSeq 2500. TCRB libraries were constructed from RNA through three rounds of nested multiplex PCR following a modified ARM-PCR protocol with multiple V-beta primers and a C-beta primer. TCRdb reran the public reads through fastp at Q25 and MiXCR, keeping productive beta chains. Identical CDR3 protein sequences are pooled into one entry, listed with their most common genes and DNA. This sample gives 20,000 or so distinct CDR3 sequences in total; 65% to 80% of them show up just once. The ten largest account for around 18% of the sample. The source material was peripheral blood. The receptor source for this set is a male donor with glioblastoma.

Turning to this clonotype: One end of the junction varies from germline; a read error may be responsible. This rearrangement joins TRBV14 to TRBJ1-2; no reliable D call. CDR1 is SGHDN, CDR2 FVKESK, per germline. The CDR3 covers 12 residues. The CDR3 spells CASSQGVAGYTF. CDR3 DNA: TGTGCCAGCAGCCAAGGAGTCGCCGGCTATACCTTC.

On this clonotype: A read error may explain this, as a much larger clone is one base away. This rearrangement joins TRBV30 to TRBJ1-2, with D possibly TRBD1 on 5 matching bases. Trimming cost V 1 base and J 7 bases, with 7 bases left between them. The germline V gene encodes CDR1 GTSNPN and CDR2 SVGIG (reference sequence). The length of the CDR3 is 11 residues. The CDR3 region is CAWSAGSGYTF. CDR3 sequence (DNA): TGTGCCTGGAGTGCAGGGAGTGGCTACACCTTC.

This chain connects TRBV6-2 or TRBV6-3 to TRBJ1-2, with D possibly matching TRBD1 (5 bases). V lost 5 bases and J 3 bases, leaving 19 bases between the germline ends. The CDR3 has 16 residues. CDR1 and CDR2 (germline): MNHEY, SVGEGT. The CDR3 loop is CASSSPPIRADYGYTF. DNA for the CDR3: TGTGCCAGCAGTAGTCCCCCGATCAGGGCGGACTATGGCTACACCTTC.

In this sample, this clonotype turned up a few times. The chain recombines TRBV11-2 with TRBJ1-2; 10 nucleotides align to TRBD1. Germline-derived CDR1 and CDR2 are SGHAT and FQNNGV. Trimming at V came to 4 bases and at J to 4 bases, leaving 3 bases not matched to a gene. The CDR3 consists of 14 residues. Here the CDR3 reads CASSSTGGGYGYTF. The CDR3 DNA sequence: TGTGCCAGCAGCTCGACAGGGGGCGGCTATGGCTACACCTTC.

Comments on this clonotype: The junction departs from the called germline gene at one end, perhaps through a read error. This chain joins TRBV14 and TRBJ2-1; 8 bases match TRBD1. This CDR3 contains 14 residues. Germline-derived CDR1 and CDR2 are SGHDN and FVKESK. DNA for the CDR3: TGTGTCAGCAGCTCTCGGACAGGGTGGAATGAGCAGTTCTTC. Translated: CVSSSRTGWNEQFF.

This clonotype appeared once. The CDR3 does not close with the conserved phenylalanine or tryptophan, likely indicating a read error. The chain has TRBV29-1 and TRBJ2-1; 8 bases line up with TRBD2. The CDR3 is 15 amino acids. Germline V gene data show CDR1 as SQVTM and CDR2 as ANQGSEA. The CDR3 region is CSVVGAGVSYIEQFI. The CDR3, as DNA: TGCAGCGTTGTTGGAGCGGGAGTTTCCTACATTGAGCAGTTCATC.

The CDR3 protein is CASSLSSGQETQYF. CDR3 nucleotides: TGCGCCAGCAGCTTATCTAGCGGACAAGAGACCCAGTACTTC. The chain has TRBV5-1 and TRBJ2-5, with 7 positions matching TRBD2. Trimming cost V 2 bases and J 2 bases; bases outside gene matches: 3. CDR3 length: 14 amino acids. Germline-derived CDR1 and CDR2 are SGHRS and YFSETQ.

This clonotype was recorded only once. V gene TRBV11-2 combines with J gene TRBJ2-3, with TRBD2 as a possible D gene (6 bases). Germline V gene lookup returns CDR1 SGHAT and CDR2 FQNNGV. V gave up 5 bases and J gave up 8 bases, with 17 bases separating them. This CDR3 is built from 14 residues. CDR3 protein: CASSLGLGGGTQYF. In DNA, the CDR3 is TGTGCCAGCAGCCTGGGACTCGGGGGAGGTACGCAGTATTTT.

This clonotype was observed many times. This chain uses TRBV5-6 with TRBJ2-7; 9 bases fit TRBD1. Unmatched junction bases numbered 7, after V lost 5 bases and J lost 4 bases. CDR3 size: 14 residues. Germline V CDR1 and CDR2: SGHDT, YYEEEE. The CDR3 loop is CASRKTGGSYEQYF. The CDR3 DNA reads TGTGCCAGCAGAAAGACAGGGGGTAGTTACGAGCAGTACTTC.

This clonotype was counted only a few times. The chain has TRBV11-2 and TRBJ1-6, with a possible D match to TRBD1 (5 bases). The CDR3 contains 15 residues. Germline V gene sequence: CDR1 SGHAT, CDR2 FQNNGV. V lost 5 bases and J lost 10, with 18 bases in between. The CDR3 DNA reads TGTGCCAGCAGCCCGGGGACCTACAGAGGGTCACCCCTCCACTTT. Amino acid sequence: CASSPGTYRGSPLHF.

About this clonotype: A junction boundary mismatches the germline segment, possibly from a read error. CDR3 region: CSAPGPNTGELLF. The CDR3 nucleotides read TGCAGTGCTCCCGGGCCAAACACCGGGGAGCTGTTGTTT. The chain has TRBV20-1 and TRBJ2-2; the D gene is possibly TRBD2 (5 bases). The CDR3 has 13 amino acids. Germline V gene lookup returns CDR1 DFQATT and CDR2 SNEGSKA (reference sequence).

This clonotype was counted only a few times. The chain links TRBV11-2 to TRBJ2-7; D perhaps matches TRBD2 (7 bases). The V gene's germline CDR1 is SGHAT and CDR2 FQNNGV. The CDR3 totals 15 residues. Trimming left V 4 bases short and J 3 bases short, with 16 bases between. The CDR3 reads CASSSRRGPFYEQYF. The DNA for the CDR3 is TGTGCCAGCAGCTCGAGGCGGGGGCCTTTCTACGAGCAGTACTTC.

As to this clonotype: One end of the junction fails to match germline, which may point to a read error. The chain combines TRBV11-1 with TRBJ1-1; TRBD1 agrees at 10 bases. Germline CDR1 is SGHAT and CDR2 is FQDESV (reference sequence). The CDR3 sequence is 17 residues long. CDR3 coding DNA: TGTGCCAGCAGCCTGCGGGACAGGGGATACATGAACAATGAAGCTTTCTTT. It codes for CASSLRDRGYMNNEAFF.

Remarks on this clonotype: Relative to the germline gene, one junction end is altered; a read error may explain this. This chain uses TRBV4-2 with TRBJ2-7, with 10 bases lining up with TRBD2. This CDR3 region has 18 residues. In germline, CDR1 is LGHNA, CDR2 YNFKEQ. The CDR3 region is CASSQDATSGLSSYGQYF. The DNA of the CDR3 is TGTGCCAGCAGCCAAGATGCGACTAGCGGGCTGAGCTCCTACGGGCAGTACTTC.

The V and J genes are TRBV6-5 and TRBJ2-2, with 7 positions matching TRBD2. Looked up from germline, CDR1 is MNHEY and CDR2 is SVGAGI. V dropped 2 bases and J dropped 4; count of bases not matched to a gene: 4. The CDR3 sequence is 15 residues long. This chain's CDR3 is CASSYVAGVTGELFF. CDR3 bases: TGTGCCAGCAGTTACGTCGCGGGAGTCACCGGGGAGCTGTTTTTT.